In its sample, the clone carrying this TCR beta chain was seen many times. Its antigen is undetermined. TCRdb passed the reads through MiXCR, listing each CDR3 protein once. The sample carries under 300,000 distinct CDR3 sequences, 15% to 20% recorded once. V gave up 5 bases and J gave up 6 bases; unmatched junction bases: 10. This CDR3 has 16 residues. CDR1 is SGHTA, CDR2 FQGNSA, per germline. The sample originates from a study of T cell repertoires in cytomegalovirus infection. As for the study in general: CMV infection plus the matching HLA type was flagged by public TCR beta signatures. Study conclusions and caveats: HLA-C-restricted CMV-specific TCR beta clonotypes prevailed in the ex vivo response. Public TCR beta family frequency separated CMV-and-HLA carriers, including in an independent cohort.

The chain links TRBV7-2 to TRBJ2-3, with 11 bases fitting TRBD1. The clonotype comes from a human donor in good health (CMV status not recorded). Some clones in this sample may be carry-over from other donors' samples. Sequenced input: CD8+ T cells from PBMCs. The CDR3 nucleotides read TGTGCCAGCAGCCACCGGGACAGGGGGAAAGGTGATACGCAGTATTTT. Protein product: CASSHRDRGKGDTQYF.